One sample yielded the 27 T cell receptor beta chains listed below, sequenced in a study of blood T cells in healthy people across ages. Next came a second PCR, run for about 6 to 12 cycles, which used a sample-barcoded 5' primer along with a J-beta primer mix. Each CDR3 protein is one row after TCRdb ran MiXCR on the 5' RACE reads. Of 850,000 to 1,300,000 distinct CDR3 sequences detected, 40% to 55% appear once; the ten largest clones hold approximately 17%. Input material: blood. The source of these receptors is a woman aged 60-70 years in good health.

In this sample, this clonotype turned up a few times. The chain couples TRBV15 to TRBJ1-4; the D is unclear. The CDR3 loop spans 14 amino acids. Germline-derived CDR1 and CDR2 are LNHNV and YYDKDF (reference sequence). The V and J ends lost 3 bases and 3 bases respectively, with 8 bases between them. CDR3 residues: CATSRSQANEKLFF. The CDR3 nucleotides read TGTGCCACCAGCAGGTCTCAAGCTAATGAAAAACTGTTTTTT.

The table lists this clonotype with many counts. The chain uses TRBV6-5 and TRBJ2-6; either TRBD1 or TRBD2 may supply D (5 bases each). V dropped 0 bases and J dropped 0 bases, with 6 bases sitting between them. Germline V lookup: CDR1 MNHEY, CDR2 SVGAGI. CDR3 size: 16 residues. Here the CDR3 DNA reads TGTGCCAGCAGTTACTCGAGGGGCTCTGGGGCCAACGTCCTGACTTTC. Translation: CASSYSRGSGANVLTF.

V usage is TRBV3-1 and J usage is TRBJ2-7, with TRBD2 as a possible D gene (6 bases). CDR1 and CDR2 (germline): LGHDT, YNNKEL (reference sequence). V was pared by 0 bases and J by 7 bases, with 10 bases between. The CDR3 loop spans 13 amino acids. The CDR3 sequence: CASSQDRGREQYF. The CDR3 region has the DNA TGTGCCAGCAGCCAAGATCGGGGGAGGGAGCAGTACTTC.

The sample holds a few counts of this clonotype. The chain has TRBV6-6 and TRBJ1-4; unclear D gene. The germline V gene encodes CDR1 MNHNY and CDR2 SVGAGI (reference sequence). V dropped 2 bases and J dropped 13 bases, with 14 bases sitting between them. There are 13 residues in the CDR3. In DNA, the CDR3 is TGTGCCAGCAGTTACCCCGGACCTATGGGACTGTTTTTT. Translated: CASSYPGPMGLFF.

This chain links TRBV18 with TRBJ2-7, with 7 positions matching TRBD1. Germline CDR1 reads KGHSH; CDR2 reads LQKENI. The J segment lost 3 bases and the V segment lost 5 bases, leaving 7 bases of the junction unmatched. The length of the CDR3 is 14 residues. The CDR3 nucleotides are TGTGCCAGCTCATTCACCGGGACAGACTACGAGCAGTACTTC. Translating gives CASSFTGTDYEQYF.

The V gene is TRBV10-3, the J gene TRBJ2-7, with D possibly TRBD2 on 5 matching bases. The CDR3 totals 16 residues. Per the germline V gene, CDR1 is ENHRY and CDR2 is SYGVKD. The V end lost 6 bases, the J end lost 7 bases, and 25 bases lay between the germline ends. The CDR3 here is CAIRRAGESSYNEQYF. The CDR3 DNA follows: TGTGCCATCAGGCGGGCAGGAGAGAGCTCCTACAATGAGCAGTACTTC.

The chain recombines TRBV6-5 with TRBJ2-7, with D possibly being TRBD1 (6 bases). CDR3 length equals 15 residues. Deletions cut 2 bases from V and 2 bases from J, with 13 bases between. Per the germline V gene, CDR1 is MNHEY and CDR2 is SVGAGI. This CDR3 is CASSYATGTTYEQYF. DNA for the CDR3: TGTGCCAGCAGTTACGCGACAGGCACAACCTACGAGCAGTACTTC.

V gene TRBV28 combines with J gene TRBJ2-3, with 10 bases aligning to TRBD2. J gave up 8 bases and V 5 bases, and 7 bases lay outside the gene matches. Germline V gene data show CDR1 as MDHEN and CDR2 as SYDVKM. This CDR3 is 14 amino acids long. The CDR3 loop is CASSRPSGRGTQYF. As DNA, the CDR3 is TGTGCCAGCAGTAGGCCTAGCGGGAGAGGTACGCAGTATTTT.

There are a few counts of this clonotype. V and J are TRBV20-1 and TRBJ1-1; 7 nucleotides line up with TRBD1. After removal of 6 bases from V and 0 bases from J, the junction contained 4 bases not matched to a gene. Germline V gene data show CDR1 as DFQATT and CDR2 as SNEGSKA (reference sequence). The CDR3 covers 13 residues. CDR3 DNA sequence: TGCAGTGCCTTGGGACAGATGAACACTGAAGCTTTCTTT. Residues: CSALGQMNTEAFF.

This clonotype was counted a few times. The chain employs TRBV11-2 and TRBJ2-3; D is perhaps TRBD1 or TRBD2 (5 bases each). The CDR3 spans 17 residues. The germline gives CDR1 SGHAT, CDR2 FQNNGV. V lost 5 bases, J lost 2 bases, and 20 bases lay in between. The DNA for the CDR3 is TGTGCCAGCAGCGTCTCGATCCGGGACCCGGACACAGATACGCAGTATTTT. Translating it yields CASSVSIRDPDTDTQYF.

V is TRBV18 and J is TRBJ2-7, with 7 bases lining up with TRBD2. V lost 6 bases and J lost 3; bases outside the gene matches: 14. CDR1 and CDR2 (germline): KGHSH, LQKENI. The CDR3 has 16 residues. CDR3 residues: CASSRFGSGTNYEQYF. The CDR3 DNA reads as TGTGCCAGCTCCCGATTCGGTTCCGGGACTAACTACGAGCAGTACTTC. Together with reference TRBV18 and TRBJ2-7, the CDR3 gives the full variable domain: NAGVMQNPRHLVRRRGQEARLRCSPMKGHSHVYWYRQLPEEGLKFMVYLQKENIIDESGMPKERFSAEFPKEGPSILRIQQVVRGDSAAYFCASSRFGSGTNYEQYFGPGTRLTVT.

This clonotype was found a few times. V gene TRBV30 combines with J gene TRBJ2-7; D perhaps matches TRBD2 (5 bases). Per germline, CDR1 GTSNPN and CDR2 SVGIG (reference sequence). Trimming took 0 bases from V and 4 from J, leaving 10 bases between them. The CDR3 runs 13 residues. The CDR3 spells CAWSVLVSYEQYF. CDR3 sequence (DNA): TGTGCCTGGAGTGTACTAGTCTCGTACGAGCAGTACTTC.

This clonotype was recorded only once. The CDR3 bases are TGTGCCAGCAGTTTATACCCTTGGGGGGGGACAGATACGCAGTATTTT. This encodes CASSLYPWGGTDTQYF. This sequence joins TRBV27 and TRBJ2-3, with 7 nucleotides matching TRBD2. V was pared by 1 base and J by 3 bases, with 7 bases of the junction left unmatched. The germline V gene has CDR1 MNHEY and CDR2 SMNVEV (reference sequence). The CDR3 is made up of 16 amino acids.

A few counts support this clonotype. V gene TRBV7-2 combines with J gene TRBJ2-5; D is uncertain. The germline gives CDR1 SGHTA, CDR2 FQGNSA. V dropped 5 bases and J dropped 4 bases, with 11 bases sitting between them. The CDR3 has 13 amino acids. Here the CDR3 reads CASSTALRETQYF. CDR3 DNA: TGTGCCAGCAGCACGGCACTTAGAGAGACCCAGTACTTC.

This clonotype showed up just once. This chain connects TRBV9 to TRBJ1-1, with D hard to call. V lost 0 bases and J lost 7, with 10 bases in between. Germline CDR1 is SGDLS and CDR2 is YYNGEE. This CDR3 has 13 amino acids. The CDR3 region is CASSVAGKGEAFF. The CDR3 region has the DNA TGTGCCAGCAGCGTAGCCGGAAAGGGTGAAGCTTTCTTT.

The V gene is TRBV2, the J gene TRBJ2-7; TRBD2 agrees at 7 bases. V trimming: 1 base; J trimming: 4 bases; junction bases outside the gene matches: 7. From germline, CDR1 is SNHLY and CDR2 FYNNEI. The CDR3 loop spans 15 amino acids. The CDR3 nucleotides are TGTGCCAGCAGTGAAGACGGGAGGCCCTTATACGAGCAGTACTTC. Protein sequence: CASSEDGRPLYEQYF.

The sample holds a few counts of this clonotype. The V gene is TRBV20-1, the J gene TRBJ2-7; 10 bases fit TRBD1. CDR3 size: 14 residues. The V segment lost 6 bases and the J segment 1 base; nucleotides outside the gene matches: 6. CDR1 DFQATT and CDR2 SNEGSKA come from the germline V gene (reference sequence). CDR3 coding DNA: TGCAGTGCCGACCCGGGACAGGGGTCCTACGAGCAGTACTTC. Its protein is CSADPGQGSYEQYF.

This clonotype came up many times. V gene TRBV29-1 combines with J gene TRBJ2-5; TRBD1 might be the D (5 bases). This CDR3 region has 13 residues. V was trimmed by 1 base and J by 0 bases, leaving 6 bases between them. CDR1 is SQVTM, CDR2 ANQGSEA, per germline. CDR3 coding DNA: TGCAGCGTTGAAGGCAGGGACCAAGAGACCCAGTACTTC. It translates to CSVEGRDQETQYF.

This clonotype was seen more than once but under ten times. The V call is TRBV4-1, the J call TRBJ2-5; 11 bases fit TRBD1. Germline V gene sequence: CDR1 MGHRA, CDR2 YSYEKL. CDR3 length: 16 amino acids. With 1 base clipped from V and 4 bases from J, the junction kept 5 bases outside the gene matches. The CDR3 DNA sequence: TGCGCCAGCAGCCAAGCGGGACAGGGGGTGAGAGAGACCCAGTACTTC. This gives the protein CASSQAGQGVRETQYF.

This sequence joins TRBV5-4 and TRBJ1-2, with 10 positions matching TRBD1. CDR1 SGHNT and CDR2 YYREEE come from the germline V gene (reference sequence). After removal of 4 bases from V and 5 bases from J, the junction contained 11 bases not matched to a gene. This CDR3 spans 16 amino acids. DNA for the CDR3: TGTGCCAGCAGCCCGCCCGGGGGACAGGGGCTATATGGCTACACCTTC. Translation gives CASSPPGGQGLYGYTF. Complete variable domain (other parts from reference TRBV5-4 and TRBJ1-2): ETGVTQSPTHLIKTRGQQVTLRCSSQSGHNTVSWYQQALGQGPQFIFQYYREEENGRGNFPPRFSGLQFPNYSSELNVNALELDDSALYLCASSPPGGQGLYGYTFGSGTRLTVV.

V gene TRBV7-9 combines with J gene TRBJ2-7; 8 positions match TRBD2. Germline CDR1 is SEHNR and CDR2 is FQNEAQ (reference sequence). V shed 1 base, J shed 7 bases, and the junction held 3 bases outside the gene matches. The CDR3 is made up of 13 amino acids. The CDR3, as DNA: TGTGCCAGCAGCTTAGGTCGACTAGCGGAGCAGTACTTC. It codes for CASSLGRLAEQYF.

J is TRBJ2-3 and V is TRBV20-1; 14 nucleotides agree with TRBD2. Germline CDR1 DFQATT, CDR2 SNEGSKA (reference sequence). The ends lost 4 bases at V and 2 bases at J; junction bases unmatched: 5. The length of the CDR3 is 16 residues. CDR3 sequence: CSANRLAGGFTDTQYF. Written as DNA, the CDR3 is TGCAGTGCTAACCGACTAGCGGGGGGGTTCACAGATACGCAGTATTTT.

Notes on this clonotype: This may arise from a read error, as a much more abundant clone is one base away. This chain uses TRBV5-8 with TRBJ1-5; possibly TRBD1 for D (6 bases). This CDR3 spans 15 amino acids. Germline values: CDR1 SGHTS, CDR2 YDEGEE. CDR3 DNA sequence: TGTGCCTGCAGCCGCAGGGGTACGAGCAATCAGCCCCAGCATTTT. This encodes CACSRRGTSNQPQHF.

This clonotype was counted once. CDR3 loop: CASTKTSGSSYEQYF. CDR3 DNA sequence: TGTGCCAGCACTAAGACTAGCGGGAGCTCCTACGAGCAGTACTTC. The V call is TRBV7-9, the J call TRBJ2-7; TRBD2 matches 12 bases. The junction had 4 bases not matched to a gene; V was cut back by 7 bases and J by 0 bases. The CDR3 loop spans 15 amino acids. Germline V gene data show CDR1 as SEHNR and CDR2 as FQNEAQ (reference sequence).

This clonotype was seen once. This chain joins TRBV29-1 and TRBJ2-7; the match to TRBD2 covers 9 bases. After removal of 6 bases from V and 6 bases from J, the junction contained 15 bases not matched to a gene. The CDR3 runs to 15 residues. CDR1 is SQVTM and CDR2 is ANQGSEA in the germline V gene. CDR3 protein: CSVSGGGGRACEQYF. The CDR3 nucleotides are TGCAGCGTCTCCGGCGGTGGCGGGAGGGCCTGCGAGCAGTACTTC.

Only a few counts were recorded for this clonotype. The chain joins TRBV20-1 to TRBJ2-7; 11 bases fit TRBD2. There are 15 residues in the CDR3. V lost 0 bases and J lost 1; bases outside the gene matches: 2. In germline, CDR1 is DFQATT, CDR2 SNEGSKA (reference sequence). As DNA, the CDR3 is TGCAGTGCTAGAGAGGGACTAGCGGCATCCTACGAGCAGTACTTC. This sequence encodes CSAREGLAASYEQYF.

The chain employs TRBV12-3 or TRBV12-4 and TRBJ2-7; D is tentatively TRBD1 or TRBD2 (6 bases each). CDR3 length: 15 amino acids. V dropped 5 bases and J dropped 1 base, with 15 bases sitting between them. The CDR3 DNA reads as TGTGCCAGCAGTATCAGTGGAGGGGGATCCTACGAGCAGTACTTC. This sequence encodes CASSISGGGSYEQYF.